This T cell receptor beta chain was documented in a study of T cell responses to AZD1222 COVID-19 vaccine. Germline V gene sequence: CDR1 WSHSY, CDR2 SAAADI. CDR3 length: 13 amino acids. V lost 3 bases, J lost 12 bases, and 12 bases lay in between. General observations from the study: The study identified only five or six AZD1222 recipients as seropositive at baseline. Close to half of spike-specific TCRs reportedly recognize unmutated variant regions. Females made up more of the donors, who were largely white British, and clonal diversity may have come out too low.

Measured with immunoSEQ multiplex PCR; TCRdb has only the in-frame clones, and not every one. The data show 95,000 to 100,000 clones, roughly 80% seen once. This clone was picked up a small number of times. The antigen remains unidentified. This sequence originates from an adult who received the AZD1222 COVID-19 vaccine. The input for sequencing was peripheral blood, taken 28 days after the second AZD1222 dose. The chain has TRBV10-2 and TRBJ1-6, with a weak D call TRBD1 (5 bases). The chain's CDR3 is CASSDLGDLPLHF. CDR3 in DNA: TGCGCCAGCAGTGATCTAGGGGATTTACCCCTCCACTTT.